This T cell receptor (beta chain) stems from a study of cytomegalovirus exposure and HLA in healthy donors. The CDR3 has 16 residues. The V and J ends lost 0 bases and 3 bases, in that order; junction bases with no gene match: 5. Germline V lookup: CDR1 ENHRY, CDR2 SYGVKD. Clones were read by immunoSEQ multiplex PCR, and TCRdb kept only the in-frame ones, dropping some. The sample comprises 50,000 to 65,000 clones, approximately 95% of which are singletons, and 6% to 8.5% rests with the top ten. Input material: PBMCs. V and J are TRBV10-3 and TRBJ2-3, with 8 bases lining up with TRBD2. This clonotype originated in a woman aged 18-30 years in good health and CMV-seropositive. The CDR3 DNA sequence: TGTGCCATCAGTGAGTCGCGGGGGGTTGTAACAGATACGCAGTATTTT. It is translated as CAISESRGVVTDTQYF.